The 3 T cell receptor beta chains reported below all come from one sample, sequenced in a study of identical twins. Each CDR3 protein gets one entry after TCRdb re-called the 5' RACE reads with MiXCR. The data show 690,000 or so distinct CDR3 sequences, approximately 9% seen once. These same records also appear under a second study, on yellow fever vaccine responses in identical twins.

Sample: PBMCs. The receptors shown here come from a young woman in good health.

There are a few counts of this clonotype. The chain has TRBV9 and TRBJ2-1; 7 bases map to TRBD1. Germline V lookup: CDR1 SGDLS, CDR2 YYNGEE. The CDR3 covers 16 residues. V was clipped by 3 bases and J by 7 bases; unmatched bases: 13. This CDR3 reads CASSGLTRQGKNEQFF. The CDR3 region has the DNA TGTGCCAGCAGCGGTCTGACCCGACAGGGTAAGAATGAGCAGTTCTTC.

This clonotype has just a few counts. The chain carries TRBV5-6 and TRBJ2-1; 11 nucleotides align to TRBD2. The V gene end was trimmed by 4 bases and the J gene end by 8 bases; junction bases not matched to a gene: 8. This CDR3 has 15 residues. Germline values: CDR1 SGHDT, CDR2 YYEEEE. CDR3 loop: CASSPMYSGRDEQFF. The CDR3 DNA sequence: TGTGCCAGCAGCCCCATGTATAGCGGGAGGGATGAGCAGTTCTTC.

J is TRBJ2-7 and V is TRBV3-1, with D perhaps matching TRBD2 (6 bases). The CDR3 length is 14 residues. V gave up 3 bases and J gave up 11 bases, with 20 bases separating them. The germline V gene has CDR1 LGHDT and CDR2 YNNKEL (reference sequence). This CDR3 is CASSQAGTPGEEYF. The CDR3 coding sequence is TGTGCCAGCAGCCAGGCCGGGACTCCGGGGGAAGAGTACTTC.